This TCR beta chain derives from a study of T cells after yellow fever vaccination. Production of TCR cDNA was by 5'RACE template switching, which also added a universal primer site and UMIs. MiXCR was run by TCRdb on the 5' RACE reads, yielding one entry per CDR3 protein. Of about 310,000 distinct CDR3 sequences detected, roughly 3.5% appear once; the ten largest clones hold less than 25%. Germline assignment: CDR1 MDHEN and CDR2 SYDVKM. Trimming stripped 5 bases from V and 5 bases from J, with 21 bases between. The length of the CDR3 is 16 residues. In its sample, this clonotype was seen many times. The antigen is undetermined. Findings and caveats of the study: Researchers noted that a small share of clonotypes showed up in both CD4 and CD8 compartments. Boosting was followed by the reappearance of most primary-vaccination clones (about 97% CD4, around 86% CD8). It was the secondary response that reached its peak faster, day 5 versus 15, but it was weaker.

Source: PBMCs, taken on the day of the yellow fever booster vaccination. This TCR derives from a man between 18 and 29 years old who received the YFV17D yellow fever vaccine. The chain combines TRBV28 with TRBJ2-5, with a tentative D call TRBD1 (6 bases). The CDR3 bases are TGTGCCAGCAGTCCCTCCGTGGACAGCCCGGCGGAGACCCAGTACTTC. Protein: CASSPSVDSPAETQYF.